This paragraph reports one T cell receptor (beta chain). What it binds is not known. The germline gives CDR1 GTSNPN, CDR2 SVGIG (reference sequence). This CDR3 is built from 14 residues. J lost 4 bases, V lost 7 bases, and 9 bases had no gene match. The data are from a study of cytomegalovirus exposure and HLA in healthy donors. PCR amplification relied on 60 Vbeta primers (plus 13 Jbeta primers). Measured with immunoSEQ multiplex PCR; TCRdb has only the in-frame clones, and not every one. Here the sample spans fewer than 250,000 clones, about three quarters being singletons. Study-wide results and limits: Later analysis associated a missense DCLRE1C variant with TCR beta V- and J-gene trimming.

The specimen was PBMCs. The receptor was derived from a woman in her twenties or thirties in good health and CMV-seropositive. The chain has TRBV30 and TRBJ2-3; 9 nucleotides agree with TRBD1. CDR3 nucleotides: TGTGCCTTACAAGTTACAGGGGGCGCAGATACGCAGTATTTT. This codes for CALQVTGGADTQYF.